This TCR beta chain stems from a study of cytomegalovirus exposure and HLA in healthy donors. 13 Jbeta primers and 60 Vbeta primers were used for the PCR. Assay used: immunoSEQ multiplex PCR; TCRdb lists only in-frame clones, some missing. This sample yields more than 65,000 clones, of which under 80% are seen a single time; 5.9% belongs to the top ten. V dropped 7 bases and J dropped 5; count of bases not matched to a gene: 4. The germline gives CDR1 MNHEY, CDR2 SMNVEV (reference sequence). The CDR3 spans 13 residues. What was sequenced was PBMCs. This receptor was taken from a man aged 18-30 years in good health and CMV-seropositive. This chain uses TRBV27 with TRBJ2-3, with TRBD2 matching over 9 bases. Written as DNA, the CDR3 is TGTGCCAGCATAGCGGGAGTGGGAGATACGCAGTATTTT. Its protein is CASIAGVGDTQYF.